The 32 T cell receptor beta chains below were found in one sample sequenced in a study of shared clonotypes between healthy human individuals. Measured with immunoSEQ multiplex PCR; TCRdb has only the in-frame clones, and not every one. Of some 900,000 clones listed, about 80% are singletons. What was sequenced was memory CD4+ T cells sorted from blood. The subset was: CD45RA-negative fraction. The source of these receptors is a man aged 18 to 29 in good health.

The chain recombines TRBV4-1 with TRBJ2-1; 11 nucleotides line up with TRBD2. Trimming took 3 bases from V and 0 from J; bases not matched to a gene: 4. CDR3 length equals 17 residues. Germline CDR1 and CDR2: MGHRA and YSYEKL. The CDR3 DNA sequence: TGCGCCAGCAGCCAGTTCGGGACTAGCGGCTCCTACAATGAGCAGTTCTTC. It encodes CASSQFGTSGSYNEQFF.

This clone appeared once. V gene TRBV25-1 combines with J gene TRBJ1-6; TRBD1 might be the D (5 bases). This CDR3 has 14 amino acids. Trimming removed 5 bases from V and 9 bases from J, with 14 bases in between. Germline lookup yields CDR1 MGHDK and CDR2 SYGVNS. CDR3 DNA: TGTGCCAGCAGTTTACGGGAAAGGGGTTCACCCCTCCACTTT. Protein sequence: CASSLRERGSPLHF.

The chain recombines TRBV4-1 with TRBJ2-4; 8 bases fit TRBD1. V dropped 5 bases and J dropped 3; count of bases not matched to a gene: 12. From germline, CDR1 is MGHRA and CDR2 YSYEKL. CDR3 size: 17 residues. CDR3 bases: TGCGCCAGCAGCTTCATACCGGGACAGGCGAACAAAAACATTCAGTACTTC. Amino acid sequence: CASSFIPGQANKNIQYF.

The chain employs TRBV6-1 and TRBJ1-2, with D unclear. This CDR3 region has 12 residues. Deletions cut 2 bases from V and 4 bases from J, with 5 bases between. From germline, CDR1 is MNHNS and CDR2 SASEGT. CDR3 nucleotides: TGTGCCAGCAGTGAATACAGCTATGGCTACACCTTC. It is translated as CASSEYSYGYTF.

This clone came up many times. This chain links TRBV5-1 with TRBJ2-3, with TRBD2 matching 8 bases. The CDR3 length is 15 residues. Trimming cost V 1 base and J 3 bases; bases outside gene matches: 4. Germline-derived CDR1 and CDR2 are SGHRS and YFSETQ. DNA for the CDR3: TGCGCCAGCAGCTTGTTTGGCGGGAGGACAGATACGCAGTATTTT. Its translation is CASSLFGGRTDTQYF.

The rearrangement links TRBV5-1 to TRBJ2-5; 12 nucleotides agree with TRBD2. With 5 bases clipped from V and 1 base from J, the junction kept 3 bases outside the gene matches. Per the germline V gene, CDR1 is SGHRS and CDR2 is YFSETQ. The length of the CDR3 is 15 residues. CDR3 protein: CASRGLAGSQETQYF. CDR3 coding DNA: TGCGCCAGCAGAGGACTAGCGGGAAGCCAAGAGACCCAGTACTTC.

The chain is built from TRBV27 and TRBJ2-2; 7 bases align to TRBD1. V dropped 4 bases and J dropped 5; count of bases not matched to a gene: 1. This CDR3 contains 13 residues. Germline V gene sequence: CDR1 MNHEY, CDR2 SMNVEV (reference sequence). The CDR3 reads CASSSQGTGELFF. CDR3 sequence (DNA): TGTGCCAGCAGTTCACAGGGGACCGGGGAGCTGTTTTTT.

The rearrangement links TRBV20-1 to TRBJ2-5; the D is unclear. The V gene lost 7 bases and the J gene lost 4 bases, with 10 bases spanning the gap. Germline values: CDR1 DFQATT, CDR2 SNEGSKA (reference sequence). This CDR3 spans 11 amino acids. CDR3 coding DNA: TGCAGTGTCCCGGAGAGAGAGACCCAGTACTTC. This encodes CSVPERETQYF.

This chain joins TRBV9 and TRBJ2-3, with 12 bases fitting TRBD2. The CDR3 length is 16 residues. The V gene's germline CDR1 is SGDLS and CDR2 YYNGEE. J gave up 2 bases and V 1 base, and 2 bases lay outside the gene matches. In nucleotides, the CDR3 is TGTGCCAGCAGCGTACTAGCGGGAGGGATCACAGATACGCAGTATTTT. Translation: CASSVLAGGITDTQYF.

As DNA, the CDR3 is TGTGCCAGCAGCTTGTCTCGGGACAGGGCCTACAATGAGCAGTTCTTC. Translated, it gives CASSLSRDRAYNEQFF. The rearrangement links TRBV5-4 to TRBJ2-1, with 9 nucleotides matching TRBD1. Trimming at V came to 1 base and at J to 2 bases, leaving 4 bases not matched to a gene. CDR3 length: 16 amino acids. Germline V gene sequence: CDR1 SGHNT, CDR2 YYREEE (reference sequence).

The CDR3 reads CASSDGQGGPETQYF. In DNA, the CDR3 is TGTGCCAGCAGTGACGGGCAGGGCGGTCCCGAGACCCAGTACTTC. The rearrangement uses TRBV6-1 and TRBJ2-5; tentatively, D is TRBD1 (5 bases). Germline lookup yields CDR1 MNHNS and CDR2 SASEGT. V lost 3 bases, J lost 5 bases, and 16 bases lay in between. This CDR3 comprises 15 residues.

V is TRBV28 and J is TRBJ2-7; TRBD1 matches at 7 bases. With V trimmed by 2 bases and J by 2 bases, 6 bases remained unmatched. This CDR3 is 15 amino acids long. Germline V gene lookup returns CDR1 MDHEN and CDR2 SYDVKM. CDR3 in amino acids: CASSLPTGTAYEQYF. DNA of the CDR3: TGTGCCAGCAGTTTACCGACCGGGACAGCCTACGAGCAGTACTTC.

Written as DNA, the CDR3 is TGTGCCAGTGCTGGCCCCAACTATGGCTACACCTTC. This sequence encodes CASAGPNYGYTF. The chain combines TRBV2 with TRBJ1-2; D unclear. Looked up from germline, CDR1 is SNHLY and CDR2 is FYNNEI. The CDR3 is 12 amino acids. V lost 9 bases, J lost 2 bases, and 10 bases lay in between.

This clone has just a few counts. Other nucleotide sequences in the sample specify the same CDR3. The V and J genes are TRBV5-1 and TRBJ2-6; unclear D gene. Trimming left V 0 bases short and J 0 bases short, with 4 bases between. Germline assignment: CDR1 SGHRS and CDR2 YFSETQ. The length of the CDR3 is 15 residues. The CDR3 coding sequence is TGCGCCAGCAGCTTGGAGGGCTCTGGGGCCAACGTCCTGACTTTC. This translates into CASSLEGSGANVLTF.

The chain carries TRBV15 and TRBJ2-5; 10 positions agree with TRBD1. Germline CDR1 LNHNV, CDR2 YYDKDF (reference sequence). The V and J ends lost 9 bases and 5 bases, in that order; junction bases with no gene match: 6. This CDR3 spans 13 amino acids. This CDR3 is CATTRDRGETQYF. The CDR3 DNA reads TGTGCCACGACCCGGGACAGGGGTGAGACCCAGTACTTC.

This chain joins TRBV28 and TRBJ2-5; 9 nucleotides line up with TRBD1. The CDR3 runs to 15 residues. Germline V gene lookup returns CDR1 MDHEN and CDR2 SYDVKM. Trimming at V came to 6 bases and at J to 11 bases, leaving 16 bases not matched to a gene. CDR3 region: CASSPSGQGGGEQYF. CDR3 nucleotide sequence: TGTGCCAGCAGCCCATCGGGACAGGGAGGAGGAGAGCAGTACTTC.

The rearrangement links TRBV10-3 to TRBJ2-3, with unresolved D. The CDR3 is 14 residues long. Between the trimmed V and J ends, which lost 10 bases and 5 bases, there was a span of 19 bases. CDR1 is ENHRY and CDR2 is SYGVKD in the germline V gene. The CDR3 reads CATQIDPARDTQYF. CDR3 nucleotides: TGTGCCACCCAGATTGACCCTGCCCGAGATACGCAGTATTTT.

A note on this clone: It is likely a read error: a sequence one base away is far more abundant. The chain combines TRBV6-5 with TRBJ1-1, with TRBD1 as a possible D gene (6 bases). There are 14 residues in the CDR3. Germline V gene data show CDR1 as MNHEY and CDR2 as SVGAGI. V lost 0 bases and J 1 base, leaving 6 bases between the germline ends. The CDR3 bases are TGTGCCAGCAGTTACTCGGACAGGAACACTGAAGCTTTCTTT. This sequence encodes CASSYSDRNTEAFF.

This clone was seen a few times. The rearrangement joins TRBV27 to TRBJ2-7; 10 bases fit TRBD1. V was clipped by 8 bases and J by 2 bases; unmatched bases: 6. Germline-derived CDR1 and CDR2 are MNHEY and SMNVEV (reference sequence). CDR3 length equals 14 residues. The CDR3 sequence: CASGPGTGAYEQYF. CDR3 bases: TGTGCCAGCGGCCCCGGGACAGGGGCCTACGAGCAGTACTTC.

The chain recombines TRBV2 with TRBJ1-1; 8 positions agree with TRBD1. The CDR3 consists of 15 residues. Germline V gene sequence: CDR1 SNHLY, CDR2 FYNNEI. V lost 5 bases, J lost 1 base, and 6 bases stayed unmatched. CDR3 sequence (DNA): TGTGCCAGCAGTTTACAGGGGGGGAAGAACACTGAAGCTTTCTTT. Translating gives CASSLQGGKNTEAFF.

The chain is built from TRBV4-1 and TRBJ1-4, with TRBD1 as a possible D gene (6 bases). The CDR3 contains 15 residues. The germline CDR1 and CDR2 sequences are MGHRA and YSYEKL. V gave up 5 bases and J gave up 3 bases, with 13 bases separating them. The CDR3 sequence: CASSTPGGPNEKLFF. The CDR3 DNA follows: TGCGCCAGCAGCACCCCCGGGGGCCCTAATGAAAAACTGTTTTTT.

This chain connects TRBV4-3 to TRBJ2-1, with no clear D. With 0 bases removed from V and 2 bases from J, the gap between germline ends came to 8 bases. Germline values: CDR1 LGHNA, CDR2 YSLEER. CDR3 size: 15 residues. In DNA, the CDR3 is TGCGCCAGCAGCCAAGAAGTGGGGACCTACAATGAGCAGTTCTTC. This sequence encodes CASSQEVGTYNEQFF.

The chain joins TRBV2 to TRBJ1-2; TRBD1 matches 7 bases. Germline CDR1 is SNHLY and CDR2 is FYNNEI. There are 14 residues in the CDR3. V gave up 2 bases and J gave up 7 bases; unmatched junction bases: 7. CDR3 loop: CASSEWGGGSGYTF. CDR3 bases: TGTGCCAGCAGTGAATGGGGAGGGGGCAGTGGCTACACCTTC.

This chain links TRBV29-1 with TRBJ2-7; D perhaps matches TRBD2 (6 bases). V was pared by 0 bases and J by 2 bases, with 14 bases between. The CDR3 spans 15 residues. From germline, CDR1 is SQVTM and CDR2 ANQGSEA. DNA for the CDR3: TGCAGCGTTGAAGAAGTTAGGACGGGAGCCTACGAGCAGTACTTC. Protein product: CSVEEVRTGAYEQYF.

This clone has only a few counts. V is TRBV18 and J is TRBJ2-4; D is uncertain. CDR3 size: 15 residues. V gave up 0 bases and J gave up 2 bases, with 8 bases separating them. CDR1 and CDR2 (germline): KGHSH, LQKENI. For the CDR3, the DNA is TGTGCCAGCTCACCACCGGGCGGTACCAAAAACATTCAGTACTTC. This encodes CASSPPGGTKNIQYF.

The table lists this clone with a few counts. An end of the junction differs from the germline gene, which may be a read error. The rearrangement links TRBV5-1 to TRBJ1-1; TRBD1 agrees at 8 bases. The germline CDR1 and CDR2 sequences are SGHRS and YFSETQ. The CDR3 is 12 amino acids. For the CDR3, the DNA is TGCGCCAGCAGGACCGGGACAGGATTGATTCTCTTT. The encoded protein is CASRTGTGLILF.

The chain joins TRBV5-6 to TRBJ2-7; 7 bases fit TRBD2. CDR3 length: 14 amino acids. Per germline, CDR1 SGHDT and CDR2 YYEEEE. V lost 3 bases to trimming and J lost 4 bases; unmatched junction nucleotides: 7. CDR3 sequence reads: CASSSLGTNYEQYF. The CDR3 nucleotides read TGTGCCAGCAGCTCCCTCGGGACTAATTACGAGCAGTACTTC.

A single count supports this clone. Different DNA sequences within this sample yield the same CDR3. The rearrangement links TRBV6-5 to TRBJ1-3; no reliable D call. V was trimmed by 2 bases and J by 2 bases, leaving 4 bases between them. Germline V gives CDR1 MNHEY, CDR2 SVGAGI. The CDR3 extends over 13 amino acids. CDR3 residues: CASSYGPGNTIYF. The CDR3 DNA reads TGTGCCAGCAGTTACGGACCTGGAAACACCATATATTTT.

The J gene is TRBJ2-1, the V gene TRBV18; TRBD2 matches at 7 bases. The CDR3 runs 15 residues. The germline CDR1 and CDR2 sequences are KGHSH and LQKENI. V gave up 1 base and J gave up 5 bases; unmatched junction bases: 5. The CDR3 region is CASSPLAGVNNEQFF. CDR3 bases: TGTGCCAGCTCACCACTGGCGGGAGTAAACAATGAGCAGTTCTTC.

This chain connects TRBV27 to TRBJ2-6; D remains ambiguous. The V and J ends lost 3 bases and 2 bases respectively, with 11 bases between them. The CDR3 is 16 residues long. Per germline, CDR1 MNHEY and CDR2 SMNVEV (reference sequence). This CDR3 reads CASSFGPQPGANVLTF. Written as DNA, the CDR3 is TGTGCCAGCAGTTTCGGACCCCAACCTGGGGCCAACGTCCTGACTTTC.

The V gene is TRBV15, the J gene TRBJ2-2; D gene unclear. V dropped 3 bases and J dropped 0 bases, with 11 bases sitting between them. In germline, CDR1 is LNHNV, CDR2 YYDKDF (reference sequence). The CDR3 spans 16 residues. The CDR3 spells CATSRTGRANTGELFF. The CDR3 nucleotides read TGTGCCACCAGCAGGACGGGCCGCGCGAACACCGGGGAGCTGTTTTTT.

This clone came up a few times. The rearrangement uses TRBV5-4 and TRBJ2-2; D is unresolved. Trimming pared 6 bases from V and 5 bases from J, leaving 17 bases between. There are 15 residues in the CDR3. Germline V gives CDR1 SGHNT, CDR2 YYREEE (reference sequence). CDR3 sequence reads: CASTVTAPRTGELFF. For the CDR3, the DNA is TGTGCCAGCACCGTGACTGCCCCGAGGACCGGGGAGCTGTTTTTT.